Listed below are T cell receptor beta chains from one sample, sequenced in a study of control samples from healthy donors and cancer patients. Assay: immunoSEQ multiplex PCR; the TCRdb copy retains only in-frame clones and omits some. The sample table sets out fewer than 200,000 clones. Sequencing was carried out using blood. These TCRs come from a woman aged 25 to 39 in good health. Both conserved end residues are part of each CDR3. Each record gives: V gene, J gene, CDR3 protein.

>TRBV7-9|TRBJ1-1
CASSSPTGILEAFF
>TRBV29-1|TRBJ1-1
CSVELKGINTEAFF
>TRBV27|TRBJ1-2
CASSLSAGGGVFHGYTF
>TRBV2|TRBJ1-2
CASSESGRDSAF
>TRBV4-3|TRBJ2-3
CASSSGLLDTQYF
>TRBV4-3|TRBJ2-3
CASSQNDLNTQYF
>TRBV5-1|TRBJ2-3
CASSSRRDTQYF
>TRBV11-2|TRBJ1-1
CASSLEGHTEAFF
>TRBV6-6|TRBJ1-6
CASSSQGSNSPLHF
>TRBV4-2|TRBJ1-2
CASSQTSTRLNYGYTF
>TRBV11-2|TRBJ2-7
CASKPSQTASYEQYF
>TRBV19|TRBJ2-1
CASSIFDRGIVEQFF
>TRBV28|TRBJ1-4
CAANTPQEKLFF
>TRBV5-6|TRBJ2-1
CASSSYREQFF
>TRBV30|TRBJ1-1
CAWSVLKGTEAFF
>TRBV6-2/TRBV6-3|TRBJ1-5
CASSYGRSNQPQHF
>TRBV5-1|TRBJ1-2
CASSSALDYGYTF
>TRBV6-5|TRBJ1-5
CASSYSGEGPQHF
>TRBV7-8|TRBJ2-7
CASSLGWGTGQYEQYF
>TRBV5-5|TRBJ2-7
CASSSFGGTYEQYF
>TRBV28|TRBJ1-1
CAAMGYYTEAFF
>TRBV11-2|TRBJ1-4
CASSFLEKLFF
>TRBV28|TRBJ1-1
CASRKGVGNTEAFF
>TRBV28|TRBJ2-3
CASSLSGGGARDTQYF
>TRBV6-5|TRBJ1-1
CASSYSRGARNTEAFF
>TRBV7-9|TRBJ1-1
CASSLDGSRNTEAFF
>TRBV28|TRBJ1-1
CASSLTGTGGGGAF
>TRBV12-3/TRBV12-4|TRBJ1-2
CASSGGTGYGYTF
>TRBV5-6|TRBJ1-1
CASSSRDRDTEAFF
>TRBV5-1|TRBJ1-5
CASSLSPAGNQPQHF
>TRBV3-1/TRBV3-2|TRBJ2-5
CASSPLAGAGETQYF
>TRBV11-2|TRBJ2-2
CASSLAQGAVTGELFF
>TRBV9|TRBJ1-1
CASSVAVVKVNTEAFF
>TRBV25-1|TRBJ2-4
CASSEYPGASGNIQYF
>TRBV2|TRBJ2-5
CASGQPRQETQYF
>TRBV28|TRBJ1-5
CASRSQDSNQPQHF
>TRBV28|TRBJ2-5
CASSPDYGETQYF
>TRBV19|TRBJ1-6
CASSVSSRSYNSPLHF
>TRBV27|TRBJ1-6
CASSSLGSPLHF
>TRBV18|TRBJ1-2
CASSSTLNYGYTF
>TRBV3-1/TRBV3-2|TRBJ1-1
CASSQGSGPGTEAFF
>TRBV5-1|TRBJ2-3
CASSLSGVPDTQYF
>TRBV9|TRBJ1-1
CASSAGQNTEAFF
>TRBV7-8|TRBJ1-1
CASSLADTSNTEAFF
>TRBV27|TRBJ2-5
CASRPGLGFQETQYF
>TRBV12-3/TRBV12-4|TRBJ1-3
CASSLGGNTIYF
>TRBV7-9|TRBJ2-7
CASRPWTGFDYEQYF
>TRBV27|TRBJ1-5
CASSSRDPDQPQHF
>TRBV7-9|TRBJ1-3
CASSLTRRGQTGNTIYF
>TRBV11-2|TRBJ2-2
CASSPGGHTGELFF
>TRBV7-9|TRBJ1-6
CASSPPGPILNSPLHF
>TRBV2|TRBJ2-3
CASNPVGTDTQYF
>TRBV5-1|TRBJ1-4
CASSWPGQGATNEKLFF
>TRBV4-2|TRBJ2-3
CASSPSDLISTDTQYF
>TRBV5-6|TRBJ1-5
CASSFRGINQPQHF